This T cell receptor (beta chain) was captured in a study of blood T cell dynamics during melanoma immunotherapy. Turning to this clone: The antigen remains undetermined.

This CDR3 has 11 amino acids. Deletions cut 6 bases from V and 4 bases from J, with 6 bases between. CDR1 is MNHEY, CDR2 SVGAGI, per germline. Study-wide results and limits: Unlike progressors, later disease-control patients had W3 repertoires gaining clonality or diversity.

As for time point: pre-treatment baseline. Patients with prior systemic cancer treatment, concomitant immunosuppressants, or other active malignancies were excluded. Repertoires were generated with immunoSEQ multiplex PCR, while TCRdb's copy carries only in-frame clones and drops some. This table has over 8,000 clones, around 86% appearing once. The rearrangement joins TRBV6-5 to TRBJ1-2; the D is unclear. The TCR comes from a human donor with melanoma. The material was blood, obtained from a patient treated with checkpoint blockade. CDR3 DNA: TGTGCCAGCAGCGGGAGCTATGGCTACACCTTC. Translation: CASSGSYGYTF.